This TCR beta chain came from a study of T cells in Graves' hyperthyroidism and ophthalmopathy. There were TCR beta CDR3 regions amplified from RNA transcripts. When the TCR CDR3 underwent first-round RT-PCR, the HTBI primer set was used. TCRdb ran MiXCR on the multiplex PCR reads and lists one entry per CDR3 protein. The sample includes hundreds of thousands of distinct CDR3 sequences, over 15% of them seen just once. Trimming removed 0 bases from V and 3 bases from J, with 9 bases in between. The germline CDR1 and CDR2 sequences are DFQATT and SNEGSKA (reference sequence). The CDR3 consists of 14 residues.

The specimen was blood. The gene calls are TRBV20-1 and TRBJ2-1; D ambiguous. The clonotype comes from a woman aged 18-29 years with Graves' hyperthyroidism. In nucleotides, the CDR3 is TGCAGTGCTAGAGATCCTTGGGGCTACAATGAGCAGTTCTTC. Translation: CSARDPWGYNEQFF.